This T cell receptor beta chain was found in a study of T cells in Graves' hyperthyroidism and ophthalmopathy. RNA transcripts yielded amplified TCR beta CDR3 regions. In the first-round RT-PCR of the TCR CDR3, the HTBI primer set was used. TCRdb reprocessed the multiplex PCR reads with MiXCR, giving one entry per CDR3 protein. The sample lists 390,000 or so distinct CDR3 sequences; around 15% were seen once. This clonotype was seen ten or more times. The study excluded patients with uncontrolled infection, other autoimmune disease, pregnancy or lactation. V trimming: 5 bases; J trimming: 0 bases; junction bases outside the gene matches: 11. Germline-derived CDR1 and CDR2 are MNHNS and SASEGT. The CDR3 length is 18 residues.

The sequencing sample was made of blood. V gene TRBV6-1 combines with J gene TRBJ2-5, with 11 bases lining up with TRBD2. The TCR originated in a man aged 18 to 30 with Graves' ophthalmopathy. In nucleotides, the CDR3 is TGTGCCAGCAGTTCCGGGACGGCGGGACTAGCGGACCAAGAGACCCAGTACTTC. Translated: CASSSGTAGLADQETQYF.